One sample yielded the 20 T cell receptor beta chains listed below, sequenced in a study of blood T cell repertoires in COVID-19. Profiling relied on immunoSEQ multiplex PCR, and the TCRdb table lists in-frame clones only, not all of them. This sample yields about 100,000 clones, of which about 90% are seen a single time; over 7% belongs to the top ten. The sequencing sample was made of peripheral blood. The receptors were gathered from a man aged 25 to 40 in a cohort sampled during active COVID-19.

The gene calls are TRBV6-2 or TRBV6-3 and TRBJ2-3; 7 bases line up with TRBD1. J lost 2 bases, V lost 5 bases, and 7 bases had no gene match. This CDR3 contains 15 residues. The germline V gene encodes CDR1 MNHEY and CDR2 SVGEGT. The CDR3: CASSRRDSHTDTQYF. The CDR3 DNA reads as TGTGCCAGCAGTCGCCGGGACAGCCACACAGATACGCAGTATTTT.

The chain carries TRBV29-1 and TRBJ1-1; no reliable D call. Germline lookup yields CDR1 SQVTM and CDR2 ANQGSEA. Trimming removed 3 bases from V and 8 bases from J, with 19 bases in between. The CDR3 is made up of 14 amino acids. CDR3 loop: CSVDRVRGRPEAFF. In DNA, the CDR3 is TGCAGCGTTGATCGCGTCCGAGGTAGACCCGAAGCTTTCTTT.

The DNA of the CDR3 is TGTGCCAGCAGCACGAAAGAACAGGAAAACACCGGGGAGCTGTTTTTT. It yields the protein CASSTKEQENTGELFF. J is TRBJ2-2 and V is TRBV7-9, with a possible D match to TRBD1 (5 bases). V lost 5 bases, J lost 2 bases, and 15 bases lay in between. The CDR3 has 16 residues. CDR1 and CDR2 from the germline V gene are SEHNR and FQNEAQ (reference sequence).

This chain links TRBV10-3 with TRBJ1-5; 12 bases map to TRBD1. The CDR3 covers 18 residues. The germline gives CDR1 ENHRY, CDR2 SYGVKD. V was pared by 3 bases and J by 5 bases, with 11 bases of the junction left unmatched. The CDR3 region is CAISDSGTGGVRDQPQHF. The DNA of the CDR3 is TGTGCCATCAGTGATTCCGGGACAGGGGGCGTCCGAGATCAGCCCCAGCATTTT.

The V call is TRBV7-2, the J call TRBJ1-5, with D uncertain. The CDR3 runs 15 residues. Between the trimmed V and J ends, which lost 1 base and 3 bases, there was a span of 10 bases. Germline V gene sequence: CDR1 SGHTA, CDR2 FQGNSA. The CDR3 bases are TGTGCCAGCAGCTTAGGGTTCGGGGACAATCAGCCCCAGCATTTT. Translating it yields CASSLGFGDNQPQHF.

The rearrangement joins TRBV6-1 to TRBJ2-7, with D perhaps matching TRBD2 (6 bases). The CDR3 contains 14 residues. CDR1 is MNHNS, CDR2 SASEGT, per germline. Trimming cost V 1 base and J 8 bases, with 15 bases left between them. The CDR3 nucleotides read TGTGCCAGCAGTGAAGGTGTCGGAGGGAGGCAGCAGTACTTC. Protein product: CASSEGVGGRQQYF.

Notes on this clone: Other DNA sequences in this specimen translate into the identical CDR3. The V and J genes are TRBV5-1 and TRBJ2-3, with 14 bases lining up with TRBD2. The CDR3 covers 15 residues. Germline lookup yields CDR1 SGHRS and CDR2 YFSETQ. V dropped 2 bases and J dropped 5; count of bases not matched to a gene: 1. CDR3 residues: CASSLGTSGGDTQYF. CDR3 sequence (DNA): TGCGCCAGCAGCTTAGGGACTAGCGGGGGAGATACGCAGTATTTT.

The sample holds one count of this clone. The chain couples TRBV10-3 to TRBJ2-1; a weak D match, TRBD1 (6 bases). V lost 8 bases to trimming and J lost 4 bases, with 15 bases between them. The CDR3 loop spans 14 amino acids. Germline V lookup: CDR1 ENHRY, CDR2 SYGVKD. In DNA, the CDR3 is TGTGCCATCGACCCTGGGGGCCGTTACAATGAGCAGTTCTTC. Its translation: CAIDPGGRYNEQFF.

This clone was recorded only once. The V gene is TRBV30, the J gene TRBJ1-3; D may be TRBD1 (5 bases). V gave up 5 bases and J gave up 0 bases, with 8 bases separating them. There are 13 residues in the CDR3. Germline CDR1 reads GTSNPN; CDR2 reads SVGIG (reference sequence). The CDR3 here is CAWDSSSGNTIYF. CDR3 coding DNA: TGTGCCTGGGACAGTTCCTCTGGAAACACCATATATTTT.

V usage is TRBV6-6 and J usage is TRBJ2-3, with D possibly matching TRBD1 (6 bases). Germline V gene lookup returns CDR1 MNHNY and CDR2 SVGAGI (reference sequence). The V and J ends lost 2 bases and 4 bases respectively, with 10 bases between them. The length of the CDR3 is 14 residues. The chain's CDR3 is CASSYTEGADTQYF. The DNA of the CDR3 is TGTGCCAGCAGTTACACCGAGGGGGCAGATACGCAGTATTTT.

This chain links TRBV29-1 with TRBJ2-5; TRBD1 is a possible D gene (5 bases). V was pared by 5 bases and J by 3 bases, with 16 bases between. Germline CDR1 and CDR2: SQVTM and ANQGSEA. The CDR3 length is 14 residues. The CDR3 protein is CSVLVWTFEETQYF. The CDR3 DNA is TGCAGCGTTTTGGTTTGGACATTTGAAGAGACCCAGTACTTC.

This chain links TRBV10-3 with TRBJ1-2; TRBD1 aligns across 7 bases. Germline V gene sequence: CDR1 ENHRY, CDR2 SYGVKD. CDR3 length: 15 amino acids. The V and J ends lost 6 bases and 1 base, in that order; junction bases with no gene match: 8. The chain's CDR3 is CAISPRDRDNYGYTF. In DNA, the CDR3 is TGTGCCATCAGCCCCCGGGACAGAGATAACTATGGCTACACCTTC.

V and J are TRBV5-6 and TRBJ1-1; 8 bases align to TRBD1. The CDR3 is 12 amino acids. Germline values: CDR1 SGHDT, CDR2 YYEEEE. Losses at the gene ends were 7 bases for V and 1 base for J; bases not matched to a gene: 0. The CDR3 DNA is TGTGCCAGCGGACAGGGGAACACTGAAGCTTTCTTT. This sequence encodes CASGQGNTEAFF.

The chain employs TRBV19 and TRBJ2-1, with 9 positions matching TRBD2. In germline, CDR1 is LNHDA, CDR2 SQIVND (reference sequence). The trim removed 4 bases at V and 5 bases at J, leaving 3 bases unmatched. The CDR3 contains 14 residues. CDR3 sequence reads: CASSSGGDDNEQFF. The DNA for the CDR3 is TGTGCCAGTAGTAGCGGGGGGGATGACAATGAGCAGTTCTTC.

The CDR3: CASSGGAKDTQYF. The CDR3 DNA is TGTGCCAGCAGCGGGGGGGCAAAGGATACGCAGTATTTT. The gene calls are TRBV2 and TRBJ2-3, with TRBD2 matching 8 bases. The length of the CDR3 is 13 residues. Germline CDR1 SNHLY, CDR2 FYNNEI. The V gene end was trimmed by 6 bases and the J gene end by 6 bases; junction bases not matched to a gene: 5. The full variable domain, rest sourced from reference TRBV2 and TRBJ2-3, is EPEVTQTPSHQVTQMGQEVILRCVPISNHLYFYWYRQILGQKVEFLVSFYNNEISEKSEIFDDQFSVERPDGSNFTLKIRSTKLEDSAMYFCASSGGAKDTQYFGPGTRLTVL.

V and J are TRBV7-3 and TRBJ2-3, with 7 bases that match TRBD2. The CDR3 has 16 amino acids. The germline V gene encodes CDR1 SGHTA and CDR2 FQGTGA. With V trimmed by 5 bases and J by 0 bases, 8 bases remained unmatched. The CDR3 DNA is TGTGCCAGCAGCGCCCAACCTAGCGGAAGCACAGATACGCAGTATTTT. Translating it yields CASSAQPSGSTDTQYF.

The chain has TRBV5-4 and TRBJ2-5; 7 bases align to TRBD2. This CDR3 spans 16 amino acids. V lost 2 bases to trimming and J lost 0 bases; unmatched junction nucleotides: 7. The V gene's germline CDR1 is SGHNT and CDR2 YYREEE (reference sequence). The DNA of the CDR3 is TGTGCCAGCAGCTTAAGAGCGGGGATGTACCAAGAGACCCAGTACTTC. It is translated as CASSLRAGMYQETQYF.

In nucleotides, the CDR3 is TGCAGCGTTGGGCAGGGGGCCTACGAGCAGTACTTC. This sequence encodes CSVGQGAYEQYF. The J gene is TRBJ2-7, the V gene TRBV29-1; TRBD1 matches at 7 bases. This CDR3 contains 12 residues. Trimming took 4 bases from V and 2 from J; bases not matched to a gene: 2. CDR1 and CDR2 from the germline V gene are SQVTM and ANQGSEA.

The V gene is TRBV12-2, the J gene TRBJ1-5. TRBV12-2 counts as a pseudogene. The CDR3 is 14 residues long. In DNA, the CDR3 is TGTGCAAGTCGTCCCACTCTGAGCAATCAGCCCCAGCATTTT. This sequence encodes CASRPTLSNQPQHF.

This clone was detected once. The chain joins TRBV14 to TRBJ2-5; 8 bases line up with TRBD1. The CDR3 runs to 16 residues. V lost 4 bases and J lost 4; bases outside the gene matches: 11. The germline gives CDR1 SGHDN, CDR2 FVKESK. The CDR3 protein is CASSPPDREELETQYF. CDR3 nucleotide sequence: TGTGCCAGCAGCCCCCCGGACAGGGAGGAACTAGAGACCCAGTACTTC.